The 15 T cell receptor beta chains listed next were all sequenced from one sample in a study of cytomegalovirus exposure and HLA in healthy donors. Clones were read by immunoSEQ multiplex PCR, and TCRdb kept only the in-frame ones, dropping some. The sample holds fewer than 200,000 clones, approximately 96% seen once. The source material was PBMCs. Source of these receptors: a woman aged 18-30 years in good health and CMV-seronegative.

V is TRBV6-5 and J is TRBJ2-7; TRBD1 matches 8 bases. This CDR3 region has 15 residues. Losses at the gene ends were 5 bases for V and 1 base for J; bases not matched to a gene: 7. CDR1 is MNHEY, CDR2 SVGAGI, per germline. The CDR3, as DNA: TGTGCCAGCAGTCCGCGGACAGGGAGGTCCTACGAGCAGTACTTC. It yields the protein CASSPRTGRSYEQYF.

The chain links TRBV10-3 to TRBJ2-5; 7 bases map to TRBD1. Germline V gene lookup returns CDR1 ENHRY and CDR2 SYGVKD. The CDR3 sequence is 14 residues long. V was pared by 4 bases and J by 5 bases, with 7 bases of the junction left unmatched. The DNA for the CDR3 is TGTGCCATCAGTGGTAGGGGGCAGGGTGAGACCCAGTACTTC. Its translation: CAISGRGQGETQYF.

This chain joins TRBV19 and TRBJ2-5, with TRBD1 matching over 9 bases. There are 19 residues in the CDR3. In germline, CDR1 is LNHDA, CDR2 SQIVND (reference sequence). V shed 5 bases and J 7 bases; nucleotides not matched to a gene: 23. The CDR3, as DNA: TGTGCCAGTAGTCCTCACATAATGACCGGGACAGGGACGAAAGGGACCCAGTACTTC. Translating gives CASSPHIMTGTGTKGTQYF.

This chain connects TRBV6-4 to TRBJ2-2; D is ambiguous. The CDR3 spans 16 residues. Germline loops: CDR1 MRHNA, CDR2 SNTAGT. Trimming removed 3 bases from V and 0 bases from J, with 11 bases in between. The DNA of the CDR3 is TGTGCCAGCAGTGAAAAGAGGAACACGAACACCGGGGAGCTGTTTTTT. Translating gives CASSEKRNTNTGELFF.

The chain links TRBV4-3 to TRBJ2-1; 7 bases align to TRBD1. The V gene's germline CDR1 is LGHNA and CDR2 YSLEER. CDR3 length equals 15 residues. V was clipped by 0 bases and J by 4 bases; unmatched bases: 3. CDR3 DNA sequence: TGCGCCAGCAGCCAAGATCGACAGGGTTACAATGAGCAGTTCTTC. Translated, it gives CASSQDRQGYNEQFF.

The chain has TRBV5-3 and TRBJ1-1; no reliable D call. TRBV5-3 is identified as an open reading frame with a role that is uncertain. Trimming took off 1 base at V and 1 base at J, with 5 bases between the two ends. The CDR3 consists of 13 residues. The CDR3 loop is CARSLIRNTEAFF. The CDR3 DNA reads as TGTGCCAGAAGCTTGATCCGGAACACTGAAGCTTTCTTT.

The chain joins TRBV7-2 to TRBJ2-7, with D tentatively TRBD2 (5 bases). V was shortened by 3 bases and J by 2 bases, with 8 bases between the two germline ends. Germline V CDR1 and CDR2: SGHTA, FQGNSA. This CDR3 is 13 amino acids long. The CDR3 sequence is CASSLRVTYEQYF. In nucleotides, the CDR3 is TGTGCCAGCAGCTTGAGGGTTACCTACGAGCAGTACTTC.

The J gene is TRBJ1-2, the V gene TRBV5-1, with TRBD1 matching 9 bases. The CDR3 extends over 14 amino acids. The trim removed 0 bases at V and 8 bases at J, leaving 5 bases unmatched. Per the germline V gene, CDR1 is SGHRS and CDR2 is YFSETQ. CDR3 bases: TGCGCCAGCAGCTTGGTTAACAGGGGGCGAGGCTACACCTTC. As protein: CASSLVNRGRGYTF.

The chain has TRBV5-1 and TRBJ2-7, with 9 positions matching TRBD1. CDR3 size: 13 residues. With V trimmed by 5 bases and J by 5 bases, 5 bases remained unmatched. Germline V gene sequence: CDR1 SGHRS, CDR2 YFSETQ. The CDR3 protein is CASRGQGLHEQYF. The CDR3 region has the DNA TGCGCCAGCAGGGGACAGGGTTTGCACGAGCAGTACTTC.

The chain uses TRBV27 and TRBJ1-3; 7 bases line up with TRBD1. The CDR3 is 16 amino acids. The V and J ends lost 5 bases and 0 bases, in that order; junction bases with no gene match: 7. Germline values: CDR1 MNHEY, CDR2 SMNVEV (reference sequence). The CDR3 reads CASSPIYRGSGNTIYF. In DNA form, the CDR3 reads TGTGCCAGCAGTCCAATATACAGGGGCTCTGGAAACACCATATATTTT.

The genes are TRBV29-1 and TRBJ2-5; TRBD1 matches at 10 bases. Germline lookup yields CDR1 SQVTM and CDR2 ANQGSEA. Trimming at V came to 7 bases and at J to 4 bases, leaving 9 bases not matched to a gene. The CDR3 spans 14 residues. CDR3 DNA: TGCAGCGCTCCTACGACAGGGGGCATAGAGACCCAGTACTTC. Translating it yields CSAPTTGGIETQYF. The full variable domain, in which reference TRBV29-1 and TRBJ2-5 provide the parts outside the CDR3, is SAVISQKPSRDICQRGTSLTIQCQVDSQVTMMFWYRQQPGQSLTLIATANQGSEATYESGFVIDKFPISRPNLTFSTLTVSNMSPEDSSIYLCSAPTTGGIETQYFGPGTRLLVL.

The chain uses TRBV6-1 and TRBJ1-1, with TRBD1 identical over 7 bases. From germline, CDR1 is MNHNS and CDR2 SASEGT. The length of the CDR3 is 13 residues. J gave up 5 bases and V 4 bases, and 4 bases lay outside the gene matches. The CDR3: CASSAGQVTEAFF. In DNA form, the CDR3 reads TGTGCCAGCAGTGCCGGACAGGTGACTGAAGCTTTCTTT.

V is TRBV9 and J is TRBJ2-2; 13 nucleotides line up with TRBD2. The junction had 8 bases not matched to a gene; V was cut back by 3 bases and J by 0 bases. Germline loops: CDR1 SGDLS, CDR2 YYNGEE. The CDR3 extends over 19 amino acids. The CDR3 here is CASSDPRGLAGSNTGELFF. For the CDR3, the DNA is TGTGCCAGCAGCGATCCAAGGGGACTAGCGGGATCGAACACCGGGGAGCTGTTTTTT. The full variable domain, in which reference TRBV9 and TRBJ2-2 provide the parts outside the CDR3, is DSGVTQTPKHLITATGQRVTLRCSPRSGDLSVYWYQQSLDQGLQFLIQYYNGEERAKGNILERFSAQQFPDLHSELNLSSLELGDSALYFCASSDPRGLAGSNTGELFFGEGSRLTVL.

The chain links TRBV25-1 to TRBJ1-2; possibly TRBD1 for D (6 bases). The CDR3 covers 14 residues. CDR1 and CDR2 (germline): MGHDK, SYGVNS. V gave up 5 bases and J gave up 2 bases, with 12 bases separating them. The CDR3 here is CASSLTGRNYGYTF. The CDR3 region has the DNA TGTGCCAGCAGTCTTACAGGGCGCAACTATGGCTACACCTTC.

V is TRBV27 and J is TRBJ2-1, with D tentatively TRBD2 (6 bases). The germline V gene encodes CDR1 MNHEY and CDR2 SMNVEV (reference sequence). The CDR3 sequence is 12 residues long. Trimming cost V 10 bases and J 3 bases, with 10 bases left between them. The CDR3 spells CATREYYNEQFF. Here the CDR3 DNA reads TGTGCCACCCGGGAGTACTACAATGAGCAGTTCTTC.